This T cell receptor beta chain is drawn from a study of post-analysis software for immune sequencing data. Study-level background: The cohort encompassed relapsing-remitting, secondary progressive and progressive-relapsing multiple sclerosis disease courses. Whole-study results and caveats: For normalized Chao1 diversity, multiple sclerosis patients scored significantly lower than controls did. With TRBV5-6, TRBV5-1 and TRBV20-1 included, roughly five TRBV segments were more frequent in patients than in controls.

This clonotype was counted a single time. As yet, its antigen is unknown. The CDR3 loop spans 10 amino acids. The V end was cut by 2 bases, the J end by 8 bases, with 3 bases between. Germline lookup yields CDR1 SNHLY and CDR2 FYNNEI. Carried by the TCR beta cDNA libraries were unique molecular identifiers. TCRdb analysed the PCR reads with MiXCR anew, one entry per CDR3 protein. The data show roughly 730,000 distinct CDR3 sequences, with roughly 27% seen just once and approximately 0.6% held by the top ten. The sequencing input was blood. This sequence joins TRBV2 and TRBJ2-5; D not resolved. The sequence was obtained from a girl between 10 and 17 years old with multiple sclerosis. CDR3 region: CASSETTQYF. The CDR3 bases are TGTGCCAGCAGTGAAACCACCCAGTACTTC.